Below are 30 T cell receptor beta chains sequenced from a single sample in a study of T cell responses to AZD1222 COVID-19 vaccine. Using immunoSEQ multiplex PCR, the repertoire was profiled, and TCRdb retains in-frame clones only, with some absent. This table holds tens of thousands of clones, roughly 87% found once. The starting material was peripheral blood, obtained 28 days after the second AZD1222 dose. Receptors originate from an adult who received the AZD1222 COVID-19 vaccine.

The chain couples TRBV7-9 to TRBJ1-2; D unresolved. Germline CDR1 is SEHNR and CDR2 is FQNEAQ (reference sequence). The germline V and J ends were trimmed by 1 base and 7 bases, with 7 bases remaining between them. CDR3 length: 12 amino acids. Here the CDR3 reads CASSLDRGGYTF. For the CDR3, the DNA is TGTGCCAGCAGCTTAGATCGGGGTGGCTACACCTTC.

V gene TRBV15 combines with J gene TRBJ2-1, with 7 bases matching TRBD1. Germline CDR1 is LNHNV and CDR2 is YYDKDF (reference sequence). CDR3 length equals 16 residues. The V gene end was trimmed by 2 bases and the J gene end by 0 bases; junction bases not matched to a gene: 4. The CDR3: CATSRWDSSSYNEQFF. The CDR3 DNA sequence: TGTGCCACCAGCAGATGGGACAGCAGCTCCTACAATGAGCAGTTCTTC.

The rearrangement links TRBV29-1 to TRBJ2-3, with 9 bases matching TRBD1. The V gene's germline CDR1 is SQVTM and CDR2 ANQGSEA. The J segment lost 2 bases and the V segment lost 6 bases, leaving 3 bases of the junction unmatched. The CDR3 covers 13 residues. The CDR3 DNA sequence: TGCAGCGTCGACAGGGGGGACACAGATACGCAGTATTTT. Amino acid sequence: CSVDRGDTDTQYF.

The V call is TRBV6-6, the J call TRBJ1-1, with D perhaps TRBD1 (5 bases). Trimming removed 10 bases at V and 6 bases at J, with 12 bases between. The CDR3 is 11 residues long. The germline gives CDR1 MNHNY, CDR2 SVGAGI (reference sequence). CDR3: CATHRGSEAFF. CDR3 sequence (DNA): TGTGCCACCCATCGGGGCTCTGAAGCTTTCTTT.

V is TRBV5-4 and J is TRBJ2-1; 11 bases are shared with TRBD1. Per the germline V gene, CDR1 is SGHNT and CDR2 is YYREEE (reference sequence). The junction had 6 bases not matched to a gene; V was cut back by 3 bases and J by 16 bases. The CDR3 consists of 12 residues. The CDR3 DNA reads TGTGCCAGCAGCTACCCGGGACAGGGGGGTTTCTTC. It translates to CASSYPGQGGFF.

The V call is TRBV5-1, the J call TRBJ1-4; D is uncertain. This CDR3 is 14 amino acids long. Germline CDR1 and CDR2: SGHRS and YFSETQ. Trimming shortened V by 5 bases and J by 6 bases, and 14 bases separated the two germline ends. DNA of the CDR3: TGCGCCAGCAGGGATCCGGGTGCGGATGAAAAACTGTTTTTT. Translation gives CASRDPGADEKLFF.

The rearrangement links TRBV28 to TRBJ1-6; a weak D match, TRBD1 (5 bases). This CDR3 is 14 amino acids long. The V and J ends lost 9 bases and 3 bases respectively, with 12 bases between them. The V gene's germline CDR1 is MDHEN and CDR2 SYDVKM. The CDR3 DNA is TGTGCCAGTCGTGGGGGGTACTATAATTCACCCCTCCACTTT. Protein sequence: CASRGGYYNSPLHF.

This clone has just a few counts. The rearrangement joins TRBV19 to TRBJ1-2, with TRBD1 matching over 8 bases. Germline CDR1 reads LNHDA; CDR2 reads SQIVND (reference sequence). CDR3 length: 15 amino acids. The junction had 6 bases not matched to a gene; V was cut back by 6 bases and J by 0 bases. CDR3 protein: CASRPRGPANYGYTF. DNA for the CDR3: TGTGCCAGTAGGCCCAGGGGGCCCGCTAACTATGGCTACACCTTC.

The chain uses TRBV19 and TRBJ2-5, with D perhaps matching TRBD2 (6 bases). The V end was cut by 2 bases, the J end by 2 bases, with 12 bases between. CDR1 is LNHDA and CDR2 is SQIVND in the germline V gene (reference sequence). The CDR3 has 15 amino acids. DNA of the CDR3: TGTGCCAGTAGTATAAGGGAGCGGGTTCAAGAGACCCAGTACTTC. It encodes CASSIRERVQETQYF.

The V and J genes are TRBV6-5 and TRBJ2-7, with 8 nucleotides matching TRBD2. The V and J ends lost 5 bases and 6 bases, in that order; junction bases with no gene match: 9. CDR1 is MNHEY, CDR2 SVGAGI, per germline. The CDR3 has 14 residues. DNA for the CDR3: TGTGCCAGCAGTACGATAGCGGGGTTTTCCGAGCAGTACTTC. This sequence encodes CASSTIAGFSEQYF.

This chain links TRBV7-2 with TRBJ2-5; 8 nucleotides match TRBD1. The CDR3 has 16 amino acids. V was pared by 5 bases and J by 4 bases, with 12 bases of the junction left unmatched. Germline V gene lookup returns CDR1 SGHTA and CDR2 FQGNSA. The CDR3 DNA reads TGTGCCAGCAGCGTACGGGGGACAGGAGGGGGAGAGACCCAGTACTTC. The encoded protein is CASSVRGTGGGETQYF. Supplemented by reference TRBV7-2 and TRBJ2-5, the full variable domain reads GAGVSQSPSNKVTEKGKDVELRCDPISGHTALYWYRQSLGQGLEFLIYFQGNSAPDKSGLPSDRFSAERTGGSVSTLTIQRTQQEDSAVYLCASSVRGTGGGETQYFGPGTRLLVL.

The rearrangement joins TRBV6-5 to TRBJ2-5; 11 bases are a match to TRBD2. Germline trimming cut 6 bases from V and 2 bases from J; bases unmatched to any gene: 5. This CDR3 has 15 residues. CDR1 MNHEY and CDR2 SVGAGI come from the germline V gene. The CDR3 spells CASRPGLAAQETQYF. DNA of the CDR3: TGTGCCAGCAGGCCGGGACTAGCGGCTCAAGAGACCCAGTACTTC.

V and J are TRBV7-9 and TRBJ2-3; D call uncertain. Trimming stripped 2 bases from V and 2 bases from J, with 8 bases between. In germline, CDR1 is SEHNR, CDR2 FQNEAQ (reference sequence). The CDR3 has 14 residues. The CDR3 spells CASSLRSPTDTQYF. The CDR3 DNA reads as TGTGCCAGCAGCTTAAGATCCCCCACAGATACGCAGTATTTT.

The rearrangement uses TRBV19 and TRBJ1-1, with D uncertain. The CDR3 sequence is 14 residues long. Germline V gives CDR1 LNHDA, CDR2 SQIVND (reference sequence). Trimming cost V 3 bases and J 1 base, with 9 bases left between them. CDR3 sequence (DNA): TGTGCCAGTAGTATTTTTAGGGCGAACACTGAAGCTTTCTTT. Its translation is CASSIFRANTEAFF. The full variable domain, with the rest looked up from reference TRBV19 and TRBJ1-1, is DGGITQSPKYLFRKEGQNVTLSCEQNLNHDAMYWYRQDPGQGLRLIYYSQIVNDFQKGDIAEGYSVSREKKESFPLTVTSAQKNPTAFYLCASSIFRANTEAFFGQGTRLTVV.

This chain links TRBV6-5 with TRBJ1-1, with 7 bases fitting TRBD1. The CDR3 runs 13 residues. Trimming removed 6 bases from V and 6 bases from J; junction bases left unmatched: 7. Germline lookup yields CDR1 MNHEY and CDR2 SVGAGI. CDR3 DNA sequence: TGTGCCAGCAGAAAGGGGGCAAACTCTGAAGCTTTCTTT. Its protein product is CASRKGANSEAFF.

The chain uses TRBV10-2 and TRBJ2-3; D gene ambiguous. With 0 bases removed from V and 4 bases from J, the gap between germline ends came to 17 bases. The length of the CDR3 is 17 residues. The germline CDR1 and CDR2 sequences are WSHSY and SAAADI. The CDR3 reads CASSESRGIGQADTQYF. The CDR3 coding sequence is TGCGCCAGCAGTGAGTCAAGAGGTATTGGTCAGGCAGATACGCAGTATTTT.

This clone was recorded once. The V call is TRBV11-3, the J call TRBJ2-2, with D possibly TRBD1 on 6 matching bases. The CDR3 extends over 15 amino acids. V was shortened by 7 bases and J by 3 bases, with 15 bases between the two germline ends. Germline loops: CDR1 SGHNT, CDR2 YENEEA. CDR3 protein: CASTHPRQDTGELFF. The CDR3 nucleotides read TGTGCCAGCACCCATCCCCGACAGGACACCGGGGAGCTGTTTTTT.

CDR3 in DNA: TGTGCCAGCACCCCGGGGGACAGGGTCGTAACAGATACGCAGTATTTT. This translates into CASTPGDRVVTDTQYF. This chain links TRBV6-2 or TRBV6-3 with TRBJ2-3; 9 bases are shared with TRBD1. The CDR3 length is 16 residues. Per germline, CDR1 MNHEY and CDR2 SVGEGT. J lost 3 bases, V lost 7 bases, and 11 bases had no gene match.

The chain carries TRBV27 and TRBJ1-5; D not resolved. The ends were cut back, 3 bases at V and 2 bases at J, with 5 bases in the middle. Germline V gene lookup returns CDR1 MNHEY and CDR2 SMNVEV (reference sequence). CDR3 length: 13 amino acids. This CDR3 reads CASSLTGNQPQHF. CDR3 nucleotides: TGTGCCAGCAGTTTGACTGGCAATCAGCCCCAGCATTTT.

The CDR3 is CASSYPTTNTGELFF. The CDR3, as DNA: TGTGCCAGCAGCTACCCGACAACGAACACCGGGGAGCTGTTTTTT. The chain recombines TRBV6-6 with TRBJ2-2; the D is unclear. V lost 6 bases to trimming and J lost 0 bases, with 11 bases between them. The CDR3 runs to 15 residues. Germline CDR1 and CDR2: MNHNY and SVGAGI (reference sequence).

The genes are TRBV30 and TRBJ2-3, with a weak D call TRBD2 (6 bases). Germline V gene lookup returns CDR1 GTSNPN and CDR2 SVGIG (reference sequence). Trimming removed 3 bases at V and 2 bases at J, with 15 bases between. The CDR3 spans 15 residues. CDR3 nucleotides: TGTGCCTGGAGCCCAAGCGGGCACTCCACAGATACGCAGTATTTT. As protein: CAWSPSGHSTDTQYF. Variable domain in full (rest from reference TRBV30 and TRBJ2-3): SQTIHQWPATLVQPVGSPLSLECTVEGTSNPNLYWYRQAAGRGLQLLFYSVGIGQISSEVPQNLSASRPQDRQFILSSKKLLLSDSGFYLCAWSPSGHSTDTQYFGPGTRLTVL.

The DNA of the CDR3 is TGTGCCTCCGGCGGAAAGAGCTCCTACGAGCAGTACGTC. It translates to CASGGKSSYEQYV. V gene TRBV28 combines with J gene TRBJ2-7; D unresolved. Germline values: CDR1 MDHEN, CDR2 SYDVKM. This CDR3 has 13 residues. V lost 11 bases and J 0 bases, leaving 14 bases between the germline ends.

Here the CDR3 reads CASGTNKNTEAFF. The DNA for the CDR3 is TGTGCCAGCGGAACAAATAAGAACACTGAAGCTTTCTTT. The chain has TRBV12-3 or TRBV12-4 and TRBJ1-1; the D is unclear. Trimming pared 8 bases from V and 1 base from J, leaving 11 bases between. The CDR3 contains 13 residues.

The chain employs TRBV11-2 and TRBJ1-1, with D possibly being TRBD1 (6 bases). The germline V and J ends were trimmed by 5 bases and 4 bases, with 17 bases remaining between them. Germline CDR1 reads SGHAT; CDR2 reads FQNNGV. The CDR3 extends over 15 amino acids. The CDR3 is CASSPGATWGTEAFF. The CDR3 coding sequence is TGTGCCAGCAGCCCGGGGGCCACTTGGGGCACTGAAGCTTTCTTT.

J is TRBJ1-3 and V is TRBV5-1; 10 bases fit TRBD1. V shed 4 bases and J 3 bases; nucleotides not matched to a gene: 4. This CDR3 has 15 residues. The germline CDR1 and CDR2 sequences are SGHRS and YFSETQ. CDR3 DNA sequence: TGCGCCAGCAGCCTGGGGACAGGGGTTGGAAACACCATATATTTT. As protein: CASSLGTGVGNTIYF. The full variable domain, with the rest looked up from reference TRBV5-1 and TRBJ1-3, is KAGVTQTPRYLIKTRGQQVTLSCSPISGHRSVSWYQQTPGQGLQFLFEYFSETQRNKGNFPGRFSGRQFSNSRSEMNVSTLELGDSALYLCASSLGTGVGNTIYFGEGSWLTVV.

The V call is TRBV5-1, the J call TRBJ2-2; no definite D call. This CDR3 contains 12 residues. Germline CDR1 is SGHRS and CDR2 is YFSETQ. V shed 4 bases and J shed 7 bases, with 8 bases lying between them. In DNA form, the CDR3 reads TGCGCCAGCAGCGTCGCCGTCGGGGAGCTGTTTTTT. Protein sequence: CASSVAVGELFF.

The chain joins TRBV3-1 (or the pseudogene TRBV3-2) to TRBJ1-6; TRBD1 agrees at 7 bases. The germline V gene encodes CDR1 LGHDT and CDR2 YNNKEL (reference sequence). CDR3 length: 16 residues. V trimming: 4 bases; J trimming: 6 bases; junction bases outside the gene matches: 9. CDR3 DNA: TGTGCCAGCAGCCCGCGGGACAGTTATAGTAATTCACCCCTCCACTTT. Protein: CASSPRDSYSNSPLHF.

The chain carries TRBV25-1 and TRBJ1-2, with D uncertain. V gave up 7 bases and J gave up 2 bases, with 8 bases separating them. CDR1 MGHDK and CDR2 SYGVNS come from the germline V gene. The CDR3 runs 12 residues. The CDR3 nucleotides read TGTGCCAGCACGACCGGGAACTATGGCTACACCTTC. Its translation is CASTTGNYGYTF.

This chain uses TRBV11-1 with TRBJ2-1, with TRBD2 matching 10 bases. The V gene's germline CDR1 is SGHAT and CDR2 FQDESV (reference sequence). The CDR3 is 16 amino acids. V lost 0 bases to trimming and J lost 8 bases; unmatched junction nucleotides: 7. Here the CDR3 DNA reads TGTGCCAGCAGCTTAGCGTCTAGCGGGAGTGGCGATGAGCAGTTCTTC. Translation gives CASSLASSGSGDEQFF.

This chain uses TRBV19 with TRBJ2-2; D gene ambiguous. Trimming took 3 bases from V and 2 from J, leaving 7 bases between them. The V gene's germline CDR1 is LNHDA and CDR2 SQIVND (reference sequence). CDR3 size: 14 residues. The CDR3 sequence is CASSIRVNTGELFF. CDR3 bases: TGTGCCAGTAGTATCCGGGTTAACACCGGGGAGCTGTTTTTT.